What follows is one T cell receptor (beta chain) and its context. The source of the sample is a study of cytomegalovirus exposure and HLA in healthy donors. The CDR3 runs 12 residues. The junction had 4 bases not matched to a gene; V was cut back by 4 bases and J by 11 bases. Per the germline V gene, CDR1 is SGHDT and CDR2 is YYEEEE. PCR amplification relied on 60 Vbeta primers (plus 13 Jbeta primers). The method was immunoSEQ multiplex PCR; TCRdb's version includes in-frame clones alone and lacks a portion of them. The specimen's table records some 82,000 clones. V is TRBV5-6 and J is TRBJ1-5; 9 positions match TRBD1. Sequenced input: PBMCs. The origin of this receptor is a woman younger than 45 in good health and CMV-seronegative. DNA of the CDR3: TGTGCCAGCAGCGCACAGGGGGCGACCCAGCATTTT. Translation: CASSAQGATQHF.